One and the same sample provided the 5 T cell receptor beta chains below, sequenced in a study of blood T cell repertoires in COVID-19. Data came from immunoSEQ multiplex PCR; TCRdb stores just in-frame clones and leaves some out. The repertoire holds 60,000 to 75,000 clones, with approximately 90% as singletons. Sequencing input: peripheral blood. These receptors were obtained from a man aged 30 to 39 with acute or convalescent COVID-19.

The count of this clone is one. In DNA form, the CDR3 reads TGTGCCAGCAGTCCACGGGGAGGGGTAGGCAATCAGCCCCAGCATTTT. Encoded protein: CASSPRGGVGNQPQHF. The chain is built from TRBV6-6 and TRBJ1-5, with D possibly matching TRBD1 (5 bases). The CDR3 consists of 16 residues. V was pared by 5 bases and J by 2 bases, with 16 bases between. CDR1 is MNHNY, CDR2 SVGAGI, per germline (reference sequence).

This sequence joins TRBV6-1 and TRBJ1-4; the D is unclear. V shed 2 bases and J shed 4 bases, with 8 bases lying between them. Per germline, CDR1 MNHNS and CDR2 SASEGT. The CDR3 has 14 amino acids. Here the CDR3 reads CASSEQVYNEKLFF. In DNA form, the CDR3 reads TGTGCCAGCAGTGAACAGGTGTATAATGAAAAACTGTTTTTT.

Here the CDR3 reads CASSVVGLPNTEAFF. As DNA, the CDR3 is TGTGCCAGCAGCGTAGTGGGCCTCCCGAACACTGAAGCTTTCTTT. The genes are TRBV9 and TRBJ1-1, with D unclear. The germline gives CDR1 SGDLS, CDR2 YYNGEE. The CDR3 sequence is 15 residues long. V shed 0 bases and J shed 1 base, with 10 bases lying between them.

The chain combines TRBV11-3 with TRBJ2-3; D call uncertain. Germline assignment: CDR1 SGHNT and CDR2 YENEEA. The CDR3 extends over 13 amino acids. The V gene lost 1 base and the J gene lost 3 bases, with 5 bases spanning the gap. CDR3 residues: CASSLGPTDTQYF. Written as DNA, the CDR3 is TGTGCCAGCAGCTTAGGTCCGACAGATACGCAGTATTTT.

There are many counts of this clone. The genes are TRBV2 and TRBJ1-1; 8 bases align to TRBD1. The CDR3 is 14 residues long. CDR1 is SNHLY and CDR2 is FYNNEI in the germline V gene. Trimming took 6 bases from V and 1 from J; bases not matched to a gene: 4. This chain's CDR3 is CASRGTGPNTEAFF. CDR3 in DNA: TGTGCCAGCAGGGGGACAGGACCGAACACTGAAGCTTTCTTT.